The 27 T cell receptor beta chains below were found in one sample sequenced in a study of blood T cells in healthy people across ages. A second about 6 to 11 cycle PCR used barcoded and J-beta primers. TCRdb reanalysed the 5' RACE reads using MiXCR and keeps one entry per CDR3 protein. The sample includes about 720,000 distinct CDR3 sequences, roughly 25% of them seen just once. These records were also assigned to another study, of T cells of mothers and their children.

The sample taken for sequencing was blood. All receptors come from a boy aged 5-17 years in good health.

The V gene is TRBV7-2, the J gene TRBJ2-5; 7 bases agree with TRBD2. The DNA end favors TRBJ2-7, so the J call may be wrong. The CDR3 sequence is 15 residues long. Germline CDR1 SGHTA, CDR2 FQGNSA. The CDR3 DNA is TGTGCCAGCAGTGTAGTCAGCAGCGGCGGGAGCGAGCAGTACTTC. It specifies CASSVVSSGGSEQYF.

The chain employs TRBV27 and TRBJ1-1; D not certain. The V gene's germline CDR1 is MNHEY and CDR2 SMNVEV (reference sequence). V lost 2 bases and J lost 1, with 11 bases in between. CDR3 length: 15 residues. CDR3 sequence reads: CASSLTTKRNTEAFF. The CDR3 DNA is TGTGCCAGCAGTTTAACGACGAAACGGAACACTGAAGCTTTCTTT.

The rearrangement links TRBV7-2 to TRBJ2-1; a weak D match, TRBD1 (6 bases). Looked up from germline, CDR1 is SGHTA and CDR2 is FQGNSA. V lost 5 bases to trimming and J lost 2 bases, with 13 bases between them. The CDR3 loop spans 15 amino acids. The CDR3 here is CASSPGQPTYNEQFF. The CDR3 coding sequence is TGTGCCAGCAGCCCAGGACAGCCAACCTACAATGAGCAGTTCTTC.

CDR3 in amino acids: CASSEVSLGSYNSPLHF. Written as DNA, the CDR3 is TGTGCCAGCAGTGAAGTGTCGTTGGGCTCCTATAATTCACCCCTCCACTTT. The V gene is TRBV6-1, the J gene TRBJ1-6; D gene unclear. The CDR3 totals 17 residues. CDR1 is MNHNS and CDR2 is SASEGT in the germline V gene. Trimming pared 1 base from V and 0 bases from J, leaving 10 bases between.

This clonotype turned up a few times. The rearrangement links TRBV9 to TRBJ1-1; 10 positions agree with TRBD1. V was clipped by 3 bases and J by 1 base; unmatched bases: 12. CDR1 is SGDLS, CDR2 YYNGEE, per germline. This CDR3 spans 18 amino acids. The CDR3 is CASSAFTGTGEGNTEAFF. DNA of the CDR3: TGTGCCAGCAGCGCATTTACCGGGACAGGGGAGGGGAACACTGAAGCTTTCTTT.

The rearrangement joins TRBV7-6 to TRBJ2-7; 10 bases match TRBD1. J lost 6 bases, V lost 8 bases, and 7 bases had no gene match. The length of the CDR3 is 13 residues. CDR1 SGHVS and CDR2 FNYEAQ come from the germline V gene. The CDR3 region has the DNA TGTGCCAGCCCCGACAGGGGGCTAGGCGAGCAGTACTTC. Translating gives CASPDRGLGEQYF.

This clonotype is a singleton in its sample. The CDR3 DNA reads as TGTGCCAGCAGCTTAGGGCGGTCCAGGGAACGCGAGCAGTACTTC. Translating it yields CASSLGRSREREQYF. The chain combines TRBV7-9 with TRBJ2-7, with a tentative D call TRBD1 (5 bases). This CDR3 has 15 amino acids. Germline CDR1 reads SEHNR; CDR2 reads FQNEAQ (reference sequence). Trimming took off 1 base at V and 6 bases at J, with 16 bases between the two ends.

The V call is TRBV15, the J call TRBJ2-5; weak D call: TRBD2 (5 bases). CDR1 and CDR2 from the germline V gene are LNHNV and YYDKDF (reference sequence). Trimming removed 4 bases from V and 2 bases from J, with 8 bases in between. The CDR3 totals 13 residues. The CDR3 sequence: CATSTGEQETQYF. The CDR3 DNA sequence: TGTGCCACCAGCACCGGGGAACAAGAGACCCAGTACTTC.

This clonotype was picked up a small number of times. The genes are TRBV6-2 or TRBV6-3 and TRBJ2-4; D not resolved. Per germline, CDR1 MNHEY and CDR2 SVGEGT. This CDR3 region has 14 residues. Trimming stripped 2 bases from V and 6 bases from J, with 11 bases between. In nucleotides, the CDR3 is TGTGCCAGCAGTTACGGTCTTCCCCCAAACATTCAGTACTTC. Translating it yields CASSYGLPPNIQYF.

This clonotype was counted a few times. This chain connects TRBV5-1 to TRBJ2-5; D not certain. The J call may not be correct, given that the DNA end is closer to TRBJ2-1. In germline, CDR1 is SGHRS, CDR2 YFSETQ. The CDR3 is 12 residues long. The CDR3 region has the DNA TGCGCCAGCAGCTTGGGCGCGGTTGAGCAGTTCTTC. Amino acids: CASSLGAVEQFF.

The gene calls are TRBV2 and TRBJ2-3; no clear D. Germline CDR1 is SNHLY and CDR2 is FYNNEI. The ends were cut back, 8 bases at V and 2 bases at J, with 8 bases in the middle. This CDR3 is built from 12 residues. This chain's CDR3 is CASPGPTDTQYF. In DNA form, the CDR3 reads TGTGCCAGCCCGGGCCCCACAGATACGCAGTATTTT. The full variable domain, rest sourced from reference TRBV2 and TRBJ2-3, is EPEVTQTPSHQVTQMGQEVILRCVPISNHLYFYWYRQILGQKVEFLVSFYNNEISEKSEIFDDQFSVERPDGSNFTLKIRSTKLEDSAMYFCASPGPTDTQYFGPGTRLTVL.

V usage is TRBV20-1 and J usage is TRBJ2-5; 7 bases fit TRBD2. Per germline, CDR1 DFQATT and CDR2 SNEGSKA (reference sequence). The CDR3 consists of 13 residues. V lost 8 bases, J lost 1 base, and 7 bases stayed unmatched. The CDR3 spells CSMERGPQETQYF. The CDR3 coding sequence is TGCAGTATGGAGCGGGGCCCCCAAGAGACCCAGTACTTC.

Points on this clonotype: Mismatch with germline at one junction end may stem from a read error. The chain has TRBV7-2 and TRBJ2-7, with D tentatively TRBD2 (5 bases). CDR3 length: 12 residues. CDR1 and CDR2 from the germline V gene are SGHTA and FQGNSA. The CDR3 DNA reads as TGTGCCAGCAGCGAGGGAGCCTACGAGCAGTGCTTC. Its translation: CASSEGAYEQCF.

This clonotype was seen a handful of times. The chain joins TRBV7-9 to TRBJ1-6; D call uncertain. Germline loops: CDR1 SEHNR, CDR2 FQNEAQ (reference sequence). Trimming took off 3 bases at V and 7 bases at J, with 10 bases between the two ends. The CDR3 extends over 14 amino acids. DNA for the CDR3: TGTGCCAGCAGCTTCTTAGGGTGGAATTCACCCCTCCACTTT. This translates into CASSFLGWNSPLHF.

The chain employs TRBV20-1 and TRBJ2-2; a possible D gene is TRBD1 (5 bases). This CDR3 is built from 13 residues. V was pared by 5 bases and J by 7 bases, with 14 bases between. Per germline, CDR1 DFQATT and CDR2 SNEGSKA (reference sequence). The CDR3 sequence is CSAPGSQGGELFF. For the CDR3, the DNA is TGCAGTGCTCCGGGCAGCCAGGGCGGGGAGCTGTTTTTT.

This clonotype showed up many times. J is TRBJ2-5 and V is TRBV6-2 or TRBV6-3; TRBD2 is a possible D gene (6 bases). TRBJ2-7 explains the end of the DNA better; the J call may be wrong. The CDR3 runs to 16 residues. Germline-derived CDR1 and CDR2 are MNHEY and SVGEGT. The CDR3 region has the DNA TGTGCCAGCATTAATCCCGGCGGGGACCGACGATACGAGCAGTACTTC. Translating it yields CASINPGGDRRYEQYF.

This clonotype was observed a single time. This sequence joins TRBV7-9 and TRBJ1-2, with D maybe TRBD1 (5 bases). There are 13 residues in the CDR3. Germline CDR1 and CDR2: SEHNR and FQNEAQ (reference sequence). V lost 5 bases to trimming and J lost 8 bases, with 15 bases between them. The CDR3 reads CASSPGSGAGYTF. Written as DNA, the CDR3 is TGTGCCAGCAGCCCGGGATCCGGGGCCGGCTACACCTTC.

On this clonotype itself: At one boundary the junction diverges from the germline segment, which might be a read error. The V and J genes are TRBV7-7 and TRBJ2-3; 9 positions match TRBD1. This CDR3 region has 15 residues. Germline CDR1 and CDR2: SSHAT and FNYEAQ (reference sequence). The CDR3 bases are TGTGCTAGCAGCCTAACAGGGGGCGAGTCAGATACGCAGTATTTT. Its translation: CASSLTGGESDTQYF. The complete variable domain, with remaining parts taken from reference TRBV7-7 and TRBJ2-3, reads GAGVSQSPRYKVTKRGQDVTLRCDPISSHATLYWYQQALGQGPEFLTYFNYEAQPDKSGLPSDRFSAERPEGSISTLTIQRTEQRDSAMYRCASSLTGGESDTQYFGPGTRLTVL.

In its sample, this clonotype was seen a few times. V and J are TRBV20-1 and TRBJ1-2, with 10 nucleotides matching TRBD1. The CDR3 is 14 amino acids. CDR1 and CDR2 (germline): DFQATT, SNEGSKA (reference sequence). V trimming: 2 bases; J trimming: 7 bases; junction bases outside the gene matches: 7. Here the CDR3 reads CSARYDRGQGGYTF. The CDR3 DNA sequence: TGCAGTGCTAGATATGACAGGGGGCAAGGTGGCTACACCTTC.

This clonotype has only a few counts. J is TRBJ2-5 and V is TRBV6-5; 7 nucleotides match TRBD1. The CDR3 covers 12 residues. With 10 bases clipped from V and 5 bases from J, the junction kept 7 bases outside the gene matches. Per the germline V gene, CDR1 is MNHEY and CDR2 is SVGAGI. CDR3 amino acids: CATNRGGETQYF. The CDR3 DNA sequence: TGTGCCACCAACAGGGGCGGGGAGACCCAGTACTTC.

The CDR3 sequence: CASSLEPFVNEQFF. The CDR3 coding sequence is TGCGCCAGCAGCTTGGAGCCCTTCGTAAATGAGCAGTTCTTC. The V gene is TRBV5-1, the J gene TRBJ2-1, with unresolved D. Trimming left V 0 bases short and J 7 bases short, with 11 bases between. There are 14 residues in the CDR3. Looked up from germline, CDR1 is SGHRS and CDR2 is YFSETQ.

This clonotype was seen a few times. This chain joins TRBV7-2 and TRBJ1-1, with D unresolved. Looked up from germline, CDR1 is SGHTA and CDR2 is FQGNSA. The CDR3 extends over 13 amino acids. V shed 6 bases and J shed 2 bases, with 10 bases lying between them. In DNA, the CDR3 is TGTGCCAGCAGGGTCGGGGTTAACACTGAAGCTTTCTTT. Its translation: CASRVGVNTEAFF.

In its sample, this clonotype was seen a few times. The chain links TRBV14 to TRBJ2-2; TRBD1 aligns across 9 bases. The trim removed 5 bases at V and 3 bases at J, leaving 7 bases unmatched. This CDR3 spans 16 amino acids. From germline, CDR1 is SGHDN and CDR2 FVKESK. CDR3 amino acids: CASSKTGGIHTGELFF. CDR3 in DNA: TGTGCCAGCAGCAAGACAGGGGGTATTCACACCGGGGAGCTGTTTTTT.

This clonotype was counted only a few times. V is TRBV3-1 and J is TRBJ1-3; D possibly corresponds to TRBD1 (5 bases). Trimming cost V 2 bases and J 4 bases, with 15 bases left between them. This CDR3 region has 16 residues. The V gene's germline CDR1 is LGHDT and CDR2 YNNKEL (reference sequence). DNA for the CDR3: TGTGCCAGCAGCCAAAATAGGCAGGGAGTAGGAAACACCATATATTTT. Its protein product is CASSQNRQGVGNTIYF.

About this clonotype itself: A read error may account for a junction end that differs from germline. V is TRBV29-1 and J is TRBJ2-1; a weak D match, TRBD2 (5 bases). CDR3 length: 16 residues. CDR1 SQVTM and CDR2 ANQGSEA come from the germline V gene. The CDR3 sequence: CSVPDKRRSSYNKQFF. CDR3 bases: TGCAGCGTTCCAGATAAAAGGAGGAGCTCCTACAATAAGCAGTTCTTC.

The sample holds a few counts of this clonotype. The CDR3: CASTSGTRNSPLHF. CDR3 sequence (DNA): TGTGCCAGCACTTCCGGGACAAGAAATTCACCCCTCCACTTT. The chain couples TRBV28 to TRBJ1-6; perhaps TRBD1 as D (6 bases). Trimming removed 7 bases from V and 7 bases from J, with 14 bases in between. The CDR3 spans 14 residues. Looked up from germline, CDR1 is MDHEN and CDR2 is SYDVKM.

This CDR3 is CASSQELRATYEQYF. DNA of the CDR3: TGTGCCAGCAGCCAAGAACTGCGGGCTACCTACGAGCAGTACTTC. This rearrangement joins TRBV3-1 to TRBJ2-7, with D possibly matching TRBD2 (5 bases). Trimming shortened V by 0 bases and J by 2 bases, and 11 bases separated the two germline ends. Per the germline V gene, CDR1 is LGHDT and CDR2 is YNNKEL (reference sequence). The CDR3 spans 15 residues.